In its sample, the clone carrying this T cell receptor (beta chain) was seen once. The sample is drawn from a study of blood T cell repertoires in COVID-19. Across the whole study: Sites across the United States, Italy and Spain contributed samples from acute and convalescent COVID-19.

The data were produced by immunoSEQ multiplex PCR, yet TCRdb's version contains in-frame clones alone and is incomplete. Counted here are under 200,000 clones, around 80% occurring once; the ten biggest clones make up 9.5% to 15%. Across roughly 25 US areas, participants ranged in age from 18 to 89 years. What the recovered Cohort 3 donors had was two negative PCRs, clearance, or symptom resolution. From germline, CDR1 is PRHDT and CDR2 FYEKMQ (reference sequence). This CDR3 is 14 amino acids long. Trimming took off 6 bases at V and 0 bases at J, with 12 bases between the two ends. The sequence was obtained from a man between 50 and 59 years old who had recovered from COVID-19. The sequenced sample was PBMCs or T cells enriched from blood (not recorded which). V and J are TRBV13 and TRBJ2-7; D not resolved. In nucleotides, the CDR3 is TGTGCCAGCAGTTCCGAGGCGGCCTCCTACGAGCAGTACTTC. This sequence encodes CASSSEAASYEQYF.